The clone carrying this TCR beta chain was observed once. As yet, its antigen is unknown. This CDR3 has 12 residues. Trimming took 8 bases from V and 5 from J, leaving 12 bases between them. Germline loops: CDR1 MNHEY, CDR2 SMNVEV (reference sequence). Method: immunoSEQ multiplex PCR; TCRdb's copy keeps in-frame clones and lacks some. The profile shows about 28,000 clones, roughly 90% of them singletons. This specimen comes from a study of OX40 agonist ivuxolimab in advanced cancers. Study-level information: Participants, around 80% male, averaged 60 years of age, ranging from roughly 23 to 80. Findings and limits, study-wide: Among some nonresponders, normalized T-cell clonal expansion was also low.

The source material was CD4+ or CD8+ T cells sorted from blood, sampled in a trial of the OX40 agonist ivuxolimab. The chain couples TRBV27 to TRBJ2-5; a possible D gene is TRBD2 (6 bases). This TCR derives from an adult with an advanced solid tumor such as melanoma, head and neck, liver or kidney cancer. CDR3 protein: CASGGLGETQYF. CDR3 coding DNA: TGTGCCAGCGGGGGGTTAGGGGAGACCCAGTACTTC.